The clone carrying this T cell receptor (beta chain) was seen a single time. This sample was taken from a study of blood T cell repertoires in COVID-19. Study overall: The United States, Italy and Spain supplied acute and convalescent COVID-19 samples.

CDR3 length: 12 residues. Looked up from germline, CDR1 is WNHNN and CDR2 is SYGVQD (reference sequence). Trimming removed 11 bases from V and 9 bases from J, with 17 bases in between. Recovery among Cohort 3 donors was established by two negative PCRs, clearance, or symptom resolution. Under the authors' procedure: Amplified reference gene primers provided the basis for estimating nucleated cell counts. Assay used: immunoSEQ multiplex PCR; TCRdb lists only in-frame clones, some missing. V and J calls and clone size are those listed in that table; D and trimming were worked out from the DNA. The table lists 200,000 or so clones, more than 65% of them singletons.

Material for sequencing was PBMCs or T cells enriched from blood (not recorded which). The sequence came from a man aged 40-49 years who had recovered from COVID-19. This rearrangement joins TRBV10-1 to TRBJ2-1; D may be TRBD2 (7 bases). The DNA for the CDR3 is TGCGCCTGCCCTTGGGGGGGGCTTGAGCAGTTCTTC. Residues: CACPWGGLEQFF.